This is a list of T cell receptor beta chains from one sample in a study of OX40 agonist ivuxolimab in advanced cancers. Produced via immunoSEQ multiplex PCR; TCRdb's table is partial and in-frame only. This table has 85,000 to 95,000 clones, 75% to 95% appearing once. The sample in question was CD4+ or CD8+ T cells sorted from blood, obtained in a trial of the OX40 agonist ivuxolimab. The receptor set was obtained from an adult with an advanced solid tumor such as melanoma, head and neck, liver or kidney cancer. Both conserved end residues are trimmed from each CDR3. Fields, in order: CDR3 length, V gene, CDR3 protein.

cdr3_length: 14; v_call: TRBV4-1; cdr3_aa: ASSRWSGRFGTEAF
cdr3_length: 12; v_call: TRBV6-5; cdr3_aa: ASIGTGGPYGYT
cdr3_length: 13; v_call: TRBV5-6; cdr3_aa: ASSPTSGAYNEQF
cdr3_length: 13; v_call: TRBV19; cdr3_aa: ASSISPVGSSPQH
cdr3_length: 11; v_call: TRBV10-2; cdr3_aa: ASSAQGRQPQH
cdr3_length: 13; v_call: TRBV28; cdr3_aa: ASSRYRDRGTEAF
cdr3_length: 13; v_call: TRBV6-6; cdr3_aa: ASTGGHSPNQPQH
cdr3_length: 12; v_call: TRBV6-6; cdr3_aa: ASSYGTGNTEAF
cdr3_length: 12; v_call: TRBV25-1; cdr3_aa: ASSESIINTEAF
cdr3_length: 11; v_call: TRBV29-1; cdr3_aa: SVGQGANYEQY
cdr3_length: 10; v_call: TRBV28; cdr3_aa: ASSSPSYEQY
cdr3_length: 12; v_call: TRBV29-1; cdr3_aa: SVGSAIMNTEAF
cdr3_length: 13; v_call: TRBV9; cdr3_aa: ASSVTPGGRETQY
cdr3_length: 12; v_call: TRBV2; cdr3_aa: ASSAGGETGELF
cdr3_length: 11; v_call: TRBV6-1; cdr3_aa: ASADRGRTEAF
cdr3_length: 13; v_call: TRBV9; cdr3_aa: ASSPLAGVNNEQF
cdr3_length: 12; v_call: TRBV19; cdr3_aa: ASTIQGAYNEQF
cdr3_length: 11; v_call: TRBV30; cdr3_aa: AWRTSGMNIQY
cdr3_length: 13; v_call: TRBV30; cdr3_aa: AWSLSTARGTEAF
cdr3_length: 9; v_call: TRBV2; cdr3_aa: ASHLQETQY
cdr3_length: 13; v_call: TRBV27; cdr3_aa: ASSLAHLSYNEQF
cdr3_length: 13; v_call: TRBV28; cdr3_aa: ASSYWSRAYNEQF
cdr3_length: 11; v_call: TRBV10-3; cdr3_aa: ATSSGNTDTQY
cdr3_length: 12; v_call: TRBV6-5; cdr3_aa: ASSRLQGGDGYT
cdr3_length: 10; v_call: TRBV28; cdr3_aa: ASTETGSGYT
cdr3_length: 13; v_call: TRBV5-6; cdr3_aa: ASSLAPAVNEKLF
cdr3_length: 12; v_call: TRBV19; cdr3_aa: ASSIQGASGELF
cdr3_length: 12; v_call: TRBV10-3; cdr3_aa: AISESRARQPQH
cdr3_length: 13; v_call: TRBV7-8; cdr3_aa: ASRGLAGRYNEQF
cdr3_length: 13; v_call: TRBV5-6; cdr3_aa: ASSLAGFNTGELF
cdr3_length: 13; v_call: TRBV28; cdr3_aa: ASSFQSGGTRTQY
cdr3_length: 12; v_call: TRBV10-2; cdr3_aa: ASSKLDMNTEAF
cdr3_length: 11; v_call: TRBV6-5; cdr3_aa: ASSLRQNYGYT
cdr3_length: 14; v_call: TRBV18; cdr3_aa: ASSPRSIDFAGELF
cdr3_length: 11; v_call: TRBV5-1; cdr3_aa: ASSSTGNYGYT
cdr3_length: 14; v_call: TRBV16; cdr3_aa: ASSPTGGRGNQPQH
cdr3_length: 12; v_call: TRBV5-5; cdr3_aa: ASSADSSRQPQH
cdr3_length: 11; v_call: TRBV19; cdr3_aa: ASKTGGHNEQF
cdr3_length: 13; v_call: TRBV19; cdr3_aa: ASSIATGQGHEQY
cdr3_length: 11; v_call: TRBV29-1; cdr3_aa: SVGPGGNYEQY
cdr3_length: 18; v_call: TRBV4-1; cdr3_aa: ASSHSGTGGGGEGNEKLF
cdr3_length: 12; v_call: TRBV28; cdr3_aa: ASSRIRLSGEQY
cdr3_length: 13; v_call: TRBV13; cdr3_aa: ASSVGLVAYNEQF
cdr3_length: 12; v_call: TRBV6-5; cdr3_aa: ASSYGQGEGTQY
cdr3_length: 13; v_call: TRBV19; cdr3_aa: ASGRTSGDTDTQY